A single sample gave rise to the 20 T cell receptor beta chains below, sequenced in a study of STAT3 mutations in large granular lymphocyte leukemia (dated by TCRdb to between 2018 and 2021). Study-wide findings and limitations: At least one immunodominant TCRbeta clonotype was identified in every T-LGLL patient, and multiple immunodominant subclonotypes were identified in about half of the T-LGLL patients.

No antigens are known for them. Library preparation employed the immunoSEQ multiplex PCR assay. Not all clones reach the TCRdb copy of this immuneACCESS table, which keeps in-frame sequences only. Checked studies attribute under half of the gap to unresolved V genes and leave the rest unexplained. In all, the sample holds about 13,000 clones, and 88% of those were seen once. The ten most abundant clones make up roughly an eighth of the sample. The specimen sequenced was PBMCs. Receptors originate from a human donor with T large granular lymphocyte leukemia. Some clones in this sample may be carry-over from other donors' samples.

J is TRBJ1-1 and V is TRBV14, with D possibly being TRBD1 (6 bases). This CDR3 is 15 amino acids long. Germline-derived CDR1 and CDR2 are SGHDN and FVKESK. Trimming pared 4 bases from V and 1 base from J, leaving 13 bases between. The CDR3 sequence is CASSREGVRNTEAFF. CDR3 sequence (DNA): TGTGCCAGCAGCCGGGAGGGGGTGAGGAACACTGAAGCTTTCTTT.

J is TRBJ2-1 and V is TRBV6-5; a possible D gene is TRBD2 (6 bases). V lost 4 bases and J lost 8, with 15 bases in between. This CDR3 contains 14 residues. CDR1 and CDR2 from the germline V gene are MNHEY and SVGAGI. CDR3 nucleotides: TGTGCCAGCAGTTCACTGGCGGGGTTTGATGAGCAGTTCTTC. It specifies CASSSLAGFDEQFF.

The chain couples TRBV20-1 to TRBJ2-7; D could derive from TRBD1 or TRBD2 (5 bases each). Germline assignment: CDR1 DFQATT and CDR2 SNEGSKA (reference sequence). Deletions cut 1 base from V and 5 bases from J, with 6 bases between. The CDR3 totals 11 residues. In DNA, the CDR3 is TGCAGTGCTAGAGGGGGGAACGAGCAGTACTTC. Translating gives CSARGGNEQYF.

The count of this clone is one. The chain joins TRBV10-2 to TRBJ1-3, with TRBD1 identical over 7 bases. J gave up 0 bases and V 6 bases, and 8 bases lay outside the gene matches. The germline V gene encodes CDR1 WSHSY and CDR2 SAAADI. This CDR3 has 16 residues. The CDR3 nucleotides are TGCGCCAGCAGCTTACAGGGGACTCGCTCTGGAAACACCATATATTTT. Protein sequence: CASSLQGTRSGNTIYF.

V and J are TRBV7-9 and TRBJ1-5, with TRBD1 matching over 7 bases. The V gene end was trimmed by 0 bases and the J gene end by 1 base; junction bases not matched to a gene: 0. The germline V gene has CDR1 SEHNR and CDR2 FQNEAQ (reference sequence). CDR3 length equals 15 residues. The CDR3 coding sequence is TGTGCCAGCAGCTTAGCGACAGGGAGCAATCAGCCCCAGCATTTT. Its translation is CASSLATGSNQPQHF.

The count of this clone is one. The chain recombines TRBV5-8 with TRBJ1-2, with D hard to call. V dropped 2 bases and J dropped 4 bases, with 18 bases sitting between them. This CDR3 has 16 amino acids. Germline assignment: CDR1 SGHTS and CDR2 YDEGEE. DNA of the CDR3: TGTGCCAGCAGCTTCGATGGTTTCAAGTTTCTCTATGGCTACACCTTC. Translation: CASSFDGFKFLYGYTF.

The chain carries TRBV5-1 and TRBJ2-1, with D unclear. The CDR3 runs 14 residues. Per germline, CDR1 SGHRS and CDR2 YFSETQ. The V end lost 1 base, the J end lost 3 bases, and 8 bases lay between the germline ends. CDR3 DNA sequence: TGCGCCAGCAGCTTGTCAGGTAGCTACAATGAGCAGTTCTTC. Amino acid sequence: CASSLSGSYNEQFF.

The chain employs TRBV6-1 and TRBJ2-1; 10 nucleotides agree with TRBD1. V lost 6 bases to trimming and J lost 8 bases; unmatched junction nucleotides: 7. From germline, CDR1 is MNHNS and CDR2 SASEGT. The CDR3 sequence is 14 residues long. The CDR3 region has the DNA TGTGCCAGCAGCGTCGACAGGGGGCATGATGAGCAGTTCTTC. It translates to CASSVDRGHDEQFF.

This clone was seen a single time. The V and J genes are TRBV7-2 and TRBJ2-3, with D uncertain. Looked up from germline, CDR1 is SGHTA and CDR2 is FQGNSA. The CDR3 consists of 13 residues. Trimming took 6 bases from V and 1 from J, leaving 8 bases between them. The CDR3 sequence: CASRLTGTDTQYF. The CDR3 DNA is TGTGCCAGCAGACTGACGGGCACAGATACGCAGTATTTT.

The chain's CDR3 is CASRRQGANNEQFF. In DNA form, the CDR3 reads TGCGCCAGCCGGAGACAGGGGGCCAACAATGAGCAGTTCTTC. The chain combines TRBV5-1 with TRBJ2-1, with 10 bases lining up with TRBD1. The V and J ends lost 7 bases and 5 bases, in that order; junction bases with no gene match: 6. The length of the CDR3 is 14 residues. Germline values: CDR1 SGHRS, CDR2 YFSETQ.

The genes are TRBV7-3 and TRBJ1-1, with 9 bases matching TRBD1. This CDR3 comprises 16 residues. CDR1 is SGHTA and CDR2 is FQGTGA in the germline V gene. The V segment lost 2 bases and the J segment 0 bases; nucleotides outside the gene matches: 4. The CDR3 sequence is CASSLQGQGLNTEAFF. The CDR3 coding sequence is TGTGCCAGCAGCTTACAAGGACAGGGGCTGAACACTGAAGCTTTCTTT.

V and J are TRBV30 and TRBJ2-1; D is undetermined. Trimming pared 0 bases from V and 5 bases from J, leaving 5 bases between. The CDR3 extends over 12 amino acids. Per the germline V gene, CDR1 is GTSNPN and CDR2 is SVGIG (reference sequence). CDR3 protein: CAWSVANNEQFF. In DNA form, the CDR3 reads TGTGCCTGGAGTGTCGCTAACAATGAGCAGTTCTTC.

The chain has TRBV7-9 and TRBJ1-4, with D maybe TRBD1 (6 bases). V was trimmed by 2 bases and J by 1 base, leaving 11 bases between them. The CDR3 consists of 16 residues. Germline values: CDR1 SEHNR, CDR2 FQNEAQ (reference sequence). The CDR3 nucleotides are TGTGCCAGCAGCTTAAACATCAGGGGAACTAATGAAAAACTGTTTTTT. It yields the protein CASSLNIRGTNEKLFF.

This sequence joins TRBV5-6 and TRBJ2-1; perhaps TRBD2 as D (7 bases). The germline CDR1 and CDR2 sequences are SGHDT and YYEEEE. With 3 bases removed from V and 7 bases from J, the gap between germline ends came to 17 bases. The CDR3 consists of 15 residues. For the CDR3, the DNA is TGTGCCAGCAGCTACGGGGGAGGGGGAGGTAATGAGCAGTTCTTC. Protein product: CASSYGGGGGNEQFF.

The rearrangement links TRBV4-3 to TRBJ1-1; 7 bases agree with TRBD1. V shed 8 bases and J 4 bases; nucleotides not matched to a gene: 10. CDR1 and CDR2 (germline): LGHNA, YSLEER. The CDR3 covers 14 residues. CDR3 bases: TGCGCCAGCGGTTACAGGGGAGGAGGCACTGAAGCTTTCTTT. Its protein product is CASGYRGGGTEAFF.

The CDR3 DNA sequence: TGTGCCAGCCCTCTGGCCTCGGCGGGAGGGCCTTCCTACAATGAGCAGTTCTTC. Translation gives CASPLASAGGPSYNEQFF. This chain uses TRBV27 with TRBJ2-1; 9 bases are shared with TRBD2. There are 18 residues in the CDR3. CDR1 and CDR2 from the germline V gene are MNHEY and SMNVEV (reference sequence). The V gene end was trimmed by 8 bases and the J gene end by 1 base; junction bases not matched to a gene: 15.

The CDR3 nucleotides are TGTGCCAGCAGCCGGGGACCCTTCTCCGAGGAAAAACTGTTTTTT. Protein: CASSRGPFSEEKLFF. The chain uses TRBV5-4 and TRBJ1-4; tentatively, D is TRBD1 (5 bases). Germline V gene data show CDR1 as SGHNT and CDR2 as YYREEE (reference sequence). Trimming shortened V by 4 bases and J by 8 bases, and 18 bases separated the two germline ends. The CDR3 contains 15 residues.

The genes are TRBV6-5 and TRBJ1-6, with 7 bases matching TRBD1. Germline V lookup: CDR1 MNHEY, CDR2 SVGAGI. Losses at the gene ends were 2 bases for V and 6 bases for J; bases not matched to a gene: 7. The CDR3 runs 16 residues. The CDR3 coding sequence is TGTGCCAGCAGTTACGCCGGGACAGCGCCTAATTCACCCCTCCACTTT. The encoded protein is CASSYAGTAPNSPLHF.

This chain links TRBV25-1 with TRBJ1-1; D remains ambiguous. There are 16 residues in the CDR3. Germline V gives CDR1 MGHDK, CDR2 SYGVNS. The ends were cut back, 4 bases at V and 6 bases at J, with 21 bases in the middle. CDR3 residues: CASSGGAGRVRAEAFF. CDR3 nucleotides: TGTGCCAGCAGTGGGGGTGCGGGCCGGGTCCGTGCTGAAGCTTTCTTT.

The chain recombines TRBV6-6 with TRBJ1-1; D may be TRBD1 (5 bases). V gave up 7 bases and J gave up 1 base, with 13 bases separating them. The CDR3 is 14 amino acids. CDR1 is MNHNY, CDR2 SVGAGI, per germline (reference sequence). The CDR3, as DNA: TGTGCCAGCATAGGGGCGCGGGGGAACACTGAAGCTTTCTTT. Translated: CASIGARGNTEAFF.